The rows below give T cell receptor beta chains drawn from one sample of a study of read filtering for tumor transcriptome and immune sequencing. MiXCR, run by TCRdb on the reads, gives a single entry per CDR3 protein. The sample yields some 120,000 distinct CDR3 sequences, 10% to 15% seen once. Sequenced sample: a population of CD138-negative cells sorted from bone marrow. The receptors were sampled from a donor over 35 with multiple myeloma. The CDR3 runs from the conserved cysteine through the conserved F or W. A D gene is named only where the DNA matches it firmly. Only part of the rows carry a size: once, few, many, or a class if the clone is expanded.

clone_size	d_call	v_call	j_call	cdr3_aa	cdr3_nt
many	-	TRBV7-9	TRBJ1-1	CASSLDSRRSAFF	TGTGCCAGCAGCTTAGACTCCCGACGATCGGCTTTCTTT
many	-	TRBV12-3/TRBV12-4	TRBJ2-3	CASSFRGSADTQYF	TGTGCCAGCAGTTTTAGAGGGTCCGCAGATACGCAGTATTTT
few	-	TRBV5-1	TRBJ2-6	CASSVSPHSSGASVLTF	TGCGCCAGCAGCGTATCTCCTCATTCCTCTGGGGCCAGCGTCCTGACTTTC
few	-	TRBV3-1	TRBJ2-7	CASSQRDRYEQYF	TGTGCCAGCAGCCAACGGGACCGATACGAGCAGTACTTC
many	-	TRBV7-3	TRBJ2-5	CASSLYEKETQYF	TGTGCCAGCAGCTTATACGAAAAAGAGACCCAGTACTTC
many	TRBD2	TRBV9	TRBJ2-3	CASSVDGLAGGLADTQYF	TGTGCCAGCAGCGTAGATGGGCTAGCGGGGGGGCTAGCAGATACGCAGTATTTT
few	-	TRBV28	TRBJ1-5	CASRSGGGGQPQHF	TGTGCCAGCAGGTCGGGGGGCGGCGGTCAGCCCCAGCATTTT
many	-	TRBV6-6	TRBJ2-3	CASSRTDTQYF	TGTGCCAGCAGTCGTACAGATACGCAGTATTTT
-	-	TRBV6-6	TRBJ2-1	CASSLRESGEQFF	TGTGCCAGCAGTTTACGGGAGAGCGGTGAGCAGTTCTTC
many	TRBD2	TRBV7-3	TRBJ2-1	CASSSLPGLAEYNEQFF	TGTGCCAGCAGCTCGCTTCCGGGACTAGCGGAGTACAATGAGCAGTTCTTC
-	TRBD2	TRBV6-1	TRBJ2-1	CASSVSGTYKGQFF	TGTGCCAGCAGCGTTAGCGGGACTTACAAGGGGCAGTTCTTC
many	-	TRBV10-3	TRBJ1-1	CAISEGTTRDTEAFF	TGTGCCATCAGTGAGGGAACGACAAGGGACACTGAAGCTTTCTTT
few	-	TRBV19	TRBJ1-5	CASSTLEGGTQPQHF	TGTGCCAGTAGTACCCTGGAGGGGGGGACTCAGCCCCAGCATTTT